Listed below are T cell receptor beta chains from one sample, sequenced in a study of Ad26.COV2.S vaccination and SARS-CoV-2 variants. The protocol was immunoSEQ multiplex PCR, while the TCRdb copy is restricted to in-frame clones and leaves out a portion. The table includes hundreds of thousands of clones, roughly nine tenths detected once. The starting material was peripheral blood, obtained in a trial of Ad26.COV2.S vaccine versus placebo. Receptor source: a person aged 18-60 years who received the Ad26.COV2.S COVID-19 vaccine or a placebo. CDR3s include the opening cysteine and the closing phenylalanine or tryptophan. The order of the fields is V gene, CDR3 protein.

V gene: TRBV9; CDR3 protein: CASSVGVRGSGNTIYF
V gene: TRBV7-2; CDR3 protein: CASSTQGAGTNEKLFF
V gene: TRBV4-3; CDR3 protein: CASSQAGTYRSYNEQFF
V gene: TRBV6-1; CDR3 protein: CASSEVVNTEAFF
V gene: TRBV2; CDR3 protein: CASSRRRGETQYF
V gene: TRBV13; CDR3 protein: CASSTRTGGHSPLHF
V gene: TRBV10-3; CDR3 protein: CAIRGTGENTIYF
V gene: TRBV15; CDR3 protein: CATSSGQGAKNIQYF
V gene: TRBV7-9; CDR3 protein: CASGQGSGNTIYF
V gene: TRBV7-9; CDR3 protein: CASSFPGQGHNEQFF
V gene: TRBV7-2; CDR3 protein: CASSSRFIGLNTEAFF
V gene: TRBV27; CDR3 protein: CASSERKGGSNQPQHF
V gene: TRBV18; CDR3 protein: CASSPGQGGQPQHF
V gene: TRBV7-2; CDR3 protein: CASSPPGGGANVLTF
V gene: TRBV6-5; CDR3 protein: CASSPLGAREGTQYF
V gene: TRBV15; CDR3 protein: CATSWTGSRGTIYF
V gene: TRBV28; CDR3 protein: CASTPRGRAPYNEQFF
V gene: TRBV29-1; CDR3 protein: CSVDQTSGSGELFF
V gene: TRBV28; CDR3 protein: CASSSLDRESSGANVLTF
V gene: TRBV15; CDR3 protein: CATSELSMRREQFF
V gene: TRBV24-1; CDR3 protein: CATQGSSGNTIYF
V gene: TRBV4-1; CDR3 protein: CASSQVRDRVFTEAFF
V gene: TRBV7-2; CDR3 protein: CASSTGQGYNEKLFF
V gene: TRBV2; CDR3 protein: CASREGLSNQPQHF
V gene: TRBV5-1; CDR3 protein: CASSFGFKETQYF
V gene: TRBV5-6; CDR3 protein: CASTSERGGYNEQFF
V gene: TRBV27; CDR3 protein: CASSSRGRMNREEYEVTQYF
V gene: TRBV7-8; CDR3 protein: CASSRLEEKLFF
V gene: TRBV5-1; CDR3 protein: CASSFPQGRMGQETQYF
V gene: TRBV7-2; CDR3 protein: CASSRGGPTGELFF
V gene: TRBV2; CDR3 protein: CASSTPGVAGASGSYNEQFF
V gene: TRBV28; CDR3 protein: CASGGQGRFGEKLFF
V gene: TRBV4-2; CDR3 protein: CASSQRQPGGDNEQFF
V gene: TRBV5-1; CDR3 protein: CASSKGPASNQPQHF
V gene: TRBV3-1/TRBV3-2; CDR3 protein: CASSQGDAGSSQYF
V gene: TRBV19; CDR3 protein: CASSITGGSYNEQFF
V gene: TRBV13; CDR3 protein: CASSPRTPDTQYF
V gene: TRBV5-8; CDR3 protein: CASSLVGIQYF
V gene: TRBV3-1/TRBV3-2; CDR3 protein: CASSPQSGLAPYEQYF
V gene: TRBV7-9; CDR3 protein: CASSEGLADEQFF
V gene: TRBV5-1; CDR3 protein: CASASRGDRDTQYF
V gene: TRBV7-8; CDR3 protein: CASSDRQGSYGYTF
V gene: TRBV19; CDR3 protein: CASSIPAGGVQTLHF